The clone carrying this TCR beta chain was detected ten times or more. The sample belongs to a study of Graves' ophthalmopathy and Graves' hyperthyroidism. Aged 18 to 65, hyperthyroidism patients had been newly diagnosed, with under 2 months' duration. Amplified TCR beta CDR3 regions were obtained using RNA transcripts as template. The first round was an RT-PCR with HTBI primers, and the second round was a multiplex PCR. One entry per CDR3 protein, called by TCRdb with MiXCR from the multiplex PCR reads. Of over a million distinct CDR3 sequences in the sample, about two fifths were seen once. V lost 3 bases and J lost 5; bases outside the gene matches: 7. The germline V gene has CDR1 SGHTA and CDR2 FQGNSA. The CDR3 runs to 15 residues.

Material for sequencing was peripheral blood or thyroid tissue (not recorded which). The receptor was derived from an adult man with Graves' hyperthyroidism. This chain connects TRBV7-2 to TRBJ2-5; 9 bases line up with TRBD1. The CDR3 nucleotides are TGTGCCAGCAGCTTCGAACAGGGGGCTTGGGAGACCCAGTACTTC. Its translation: CASSFEQGAWETQYF.